The clone carrying this TCR beta chain was seen a single time. Its antigen is not identified. The sample comes from a study of CD8 T cells in Susac syndrome. After extraction with the RNeasy kit, about 0.45 to 1 ug of the RNA was reverse transcribed using random hexamers. Using its own MiXCR run on the immunoSEQ multiplex PCR reads, TCRdb lists one record per CDR3 protein. The profile covers 150,000 to 200,000 distinct CDR3 sequences, with 93% appearing a single time and around 0.13% taken by the ten largest. Study-level results: A relatively small number of individuals underwent TCR sequencing and HLA analysis.

The authors sequenced TCR beta from blood CD8+ and CD4+ T cells. The study used healthy donors as controls matched for age and sex. The TCR was taken from a human donor in good health. Specimen: CD4+ T cells from PBMCs.

CDR3 bases: TGTGCCAGCAGTCCCGGGACCGCTGGAAACACCATATATTTT. Translation: CASSPGTAGNTIYF. The chain combines TRBV6-5 with TRBJ1-3, with D perhaps matching TRBD1 (5 bases). The CDR3 loop spans 14 amino acids. Trimming left V 5 bases short and J 2 bases short, with 10 bases between. Germline CDR1 is MNHEY and CDR2 is SVGAGI.